This TCR beta chain appears in the sequencing data of a study of PD-1 blockade in classical Hodgkin lymphoma (TCRdb year 2020). About the full investigation: Nivolumab dosing was 3 mg/kg intravenously every 2 weeks, continuing until either disease progression or unacceptable toxicity. The study used CyTOF and TCR beta sequencing to define a peripheral blood immune signature of response to PD-1 blockade in classical Hodgkin lymphoma. Summary of the overall study and its limitations: Baseline TCR diversity was reported to be lower in newly diagnosed patients than in healthy donors, and even lower in relapsed/refractory patients. The study was limited to a single clinical trial cohort, and causes of repertoire differences, possibly disease activity or prior therapy, remained undefined. Trial patients with a complete response had baseline diversity similar to that of newly diagnosed patients, while partial responders and progressors had significantly lower diversity. Patients starting nivolumab less than 1 year after ASCT had lower diversity and were excluded from later analyses to avoid confounding by immune reconstitution. CD4+ but not CD8+ TCR diversity rose significantly by C4D1 (p=0.0027 vs p=0.16), most apparent in complete responders (p=0.02).

About this clone itself: Which antigen it targets is not known. Per-base quality was not reported, and no clone a single base away is much larger than it.

What this sample's time point label stands for: cycle 4 day 1 (C4D1), after 6 weeks of nivolumab. All trial patients had relapsed after autologous stem cell transplantation, with cohorts A, B and C differing in prior brentuximab vedotin exposure. Magnetic negative selection with a Miltenyi CD4+ T cell isolation kit was used to purify CD4+ T cells from thawed PBMCs. The trial cohort was composed of 56 patients with relapsed/refractory classical Hodgkin lymphoma, for whom complete response, partial response or progressive disease was recorded as best overall response. Single-agent nivolumab was administered to trial patients in the multi-cohort phase II CheckMate 205 trial. Best overall response was determined by an independent review committee according to the 2007 International Working Group response criteria. Trial PBMCs were collected just before the start of nivolumab (C1D1) and during therapy at cycle 2 day 1 and cycle 4 day 1. Peripheral blood was collected in 8 mL Vacutainer Cell Preparation Tubes, from which PBMCs were isolated by centrifugation and then cryopreserved. Purified CD4+ and CD8+ fractions were prepared only for cases in which an additional PBMC sample was available. Magnetically labelled cells were depleted on LS columns in a quadroMACS separator, and the flow-through was collected as the purified fraction.

Genomic DNA was isolated using the Qiagen DNeasy kit from unsorted PBMCs as well as from negatively selected CD4+ and CD8+ fractions. Using primers that anneal to V and J segments, immunoSEQ multiplex PCR amplified the TCR beta CDR3 regions. A synthetic immune receptor repertoire was used to minimize amplification bias, and any remaining bias was removed computationally after sequencing. In the authors' own workflow: Repertoire diversity was quantified as the Shannon entropy index using custom Python scripts. Unsorted, CD4+ and CD8+ repertoires were examined separately, except in combined analyses, for which CD4+ and CD8+ sequences were merged in silico. A clone was considered expanded if an increase in frequency of at least 2-fold after treatment relative to C1D1 was found, and a pseudocount of 0.5 was applied to clones undetected at baseline. Clones with 0 or 1 copy at C1D1 were defined as singleton clones, while clones with 2 or more copies were defined as non-singleton clones. Clones expanded in unsorted samples were assigned a CD4+, CD8+ or unknown annotation through matching of protein sequences in sorted samples from the same patient. Wilcoxon tests on paired samples were used to test changes in diversity from C1D1 to C4D1. This immuneACCESS table, as held by TCRdb, lists in-frame sequences with V and J called but not all clones. Of the missing ones, under half trace to an unresolved V gene in checked studies; the others have no known cause. V and J calls and clone size are those listed in that table; D and trimming were worked out from the DNA. The sample table lists about 22,000 clones, approximately 68% of them with a count of one. The top ten hold 0.95% to 1.5% of the sample.

From the germline V gene (reference sequence), CDR1 is MNHEY and CDR2 is SMNVEV. V is pared back by 3 bases and J by 7 bases, with 15 bases lying between the germline termini. Including cysteine and phenylalanine, the CDR3 has 14 amino acids. Just CDR3 DNA is preserved here, 42 bases in frame from base 1. The source was CD4+ T cells from blood, collected before the fourth cycle of nivolumab. The sequence joins TRBV27 to TRBJ1-2, and possibly TRBD1, on 6 matching bases. This receptor was identified in a human donor with classical Hodgkin lymphoma. The DNA sequence reads TGTGCCAGCAGTTTTTCGACAGGCTCCCGTGGCTACACCTTC. Protein translation: CASSFSTGSRGYTF.